Below, 28 T cell receptor beta chains from the same sample are listed, as sequenced in a study of CD8 T cells in ankylosing spondylitis (dated by TCRdb to 2016 to 2017). The paper's findings and limits, for the study overall: A TCR beta motif of several highly homologous amino acid variants appeared characteristic of blood from ankylosing spondylitis patients.

No antigen has been assigned to these receptors. Library prep was done by 5' RACE. TCRdb shows the sequencer as Illumina HiSeq 2500. TCRdb reprocessed the public reads (quality trimming at Q25 with fastp, clone calling with MiXCR) and kept in-frame beta chains. Merged by CDR3 protein, the rows form single entries marked with the most common genes and DNA. This sample holds about 540,000 distinct CDR3 sequences; more than 9.5% were observed only once. Together, the top ten hold approximately 7% of the sample. The sequenced sample consisted of blood, either unsorted or a sorted T cell fraction (not recorded which). The receptor source for this set is a male donor with ankylosing spondylitis.

V is TRBV7-2 and J is TRBJ2-2; D may correspond to TRBD1 or TRBD2 (5 bases each). Trimming removed 1 base from V and 7 bases from J, with 16 bases in between. Germline V CDR1 and CDR2: SGHTA, FQGNSA. The CDR3 is 16 residues long. This CDR3 is CASSLGGARGDGELFF. The CDR3 bases are TGTGCCAGCAGCTTAGGAGGGGCAAGGGGAGACGGGGAGCTGTTTTTT.

V usage is TRBV20-1 and J usage is TRBJ2-5, with 14 positions matching TRBD2. Trimming took 5 bases from V and 5 from J; bases not matched to a gene: 16. The CDR3 is 18 amino acids. Germline lookup yields CDR1 DFQATT and CDR2 SNEGSKA (reference sequence). The CDR3 DNA is TGCAGTGCTCCCCGACTAGCGGGAGGGCTCCCTCCCAAGGAGACCCAGTACTTC. It codes for CSAPRLAGGLPPKETQYF.

This clonotype was seen at least ten times. V gene TRBV29-1 combines with J gene TRBJ2-1, with 10 bases identical to TRBD1. This CDR3 has 14 residues. V lost 5 bases, J lost 4 bases, and 5 bases stayed unmatched. Germline values: CDR1 SQVTM, CDR2 ANQGSEA. The CDR3 DNA reads TGCAGCGTTCAAAGGGACAGGGGATACAATGAGCAGTTCTTC. Protein: CSVQRDRGYNEQFF.

This clonotype was observed a handful of times. V and J are TRBV20-1 and TRBJ2-1; D unclear. CDR3 length: 12 amino acids. With 3 bases removed from V and 9 bases from J, the gap between germline ends came to 12 bases. Germline CDR1 is DFQATT and CDR2 is SNEGSKA (reference sequence). Here the CDR3 reads CSASRGGAEQFF. Written as DNA, the CDR3 is TGCAGTGCTAGTCGCGGCGGCGCTGAGCAGTTCTTC.

The V call is TRBV11-2, the J call TRBJ2-7, with TRBD1 identical over 8 bases. This CDR3 has 15 residues. The germline V gene has CDR1 SGHAT and CDR2 FQNNGV. J lost 4 bases, V lost 1 base, and 6 bases had no gene match. The CDR3 DNA follows: TGTGCCAGCAGCTTAGGGGCAGGGGGCTTATACGAGCAGTACTTC. The encoded protein is CASSLGAGGLYEQYF. Variable domain in full (rest from reference TRBV11-2 and TRBJ2-7): EAGVAQSPRYKIIEKRQSVAFWCNPISGHATLYWYQQILGQGPKLLIQFQNNGVVDDSQLPKDRFSAERLKGVDSTLKIQPAKLEDSAVYLCASSLGAGGLYEQYFGPGTRLTVT.

This chain joins TRBV5-1 and TRBJ1-1; perhaps TRBD1 as D (5 bases). Germline loops: CDR1 SGHRS, CDR2 YFSETQ. Trimming shortened V by 0 bases and J by 3 bases, and 12 bases separated the two germline ends. This CDR3 comprises 15 residues. CDR3 sequence reads: CASSLAGLEYTEAFF. CDR3 coding DNA: TGCGCCAGCAGCTTGGCAGGGTTAGAGTACACTGAAGCTTTCTTT.

This clonotype was counted only a few times. V and J are TRBV6-6 and TRBJ2-7; D is perhaps TRBD2 (5 bases). The CDR3 consists of 11 residues. Trimming pared 4 bases from V and 7 bases from J, leaving 8 bases between. Per germline, CDR1 MNHNY and CDR2 SVGAGI (reference sequence). The CDR3 DNA sequence: TGTGCCAGCAGTTGGACGGGGGAGCAGTACTTC. Protein product: CASSWTGEQYF.

The J gene is TRBJ1-2, the V gene TRBV5-1, with 7 bases matching TRBD1. The CDR3 runs 15 residues. The ends lost 0 bases at V and 6 bases at J; junction bases unmatched: 8. Germline V gene lookup returns CDR1 SGHRS and CDR2 YFSETQ. The CDR3 region has the DNA TGCGCCAGCAGCTTGGGGGGACAGCCAATTAATGGCTACACCTTC. As protein: CASSLGGQPINGYTF.

This sequence joins TRBV5-1 and TRBJ2-2; D is possibly TRBD2 (5 bases). The V end lost 4 bases, the J end lost 4 bases, and 17 bases lay between the germline ends. The germline V gene encodes CDR1 SGHRS and CDR2 YFSETQ. CDR3 length: 16 amino acids. The CDR3 is CASSKIRTGSTGELFF. The CDR3 nucleotides read TGCGCCAGCAGCAAAATTCGGACTGGAAGCACCGGGGAGCTGTTTTTT.

In this sample, this clonotype turned up once. The chain links TRBV20-1 to TRBJ1-4; 8 bases are shared with TRBD1. Trimming took 5 bases from V and 3 from J; bases not matched to a gene: 8. The CDR3 sequence is 15 residues long. The germline V gene encodes CDR1 DFQATT and CDR2 SNEGSKA (reference sequence). Written as DNA, the CDR3 is TGCAGTGCTGGCCCAGACAGGGGTGCTAATGAAAAACTGTTTTTT. Translated: CSAGPDRGANEKLFF.

This clonotype was detected a few times. The genes are TRBV20-1 and TRBJ2-5; 9 positions match TRBD2. The V gene's germline CDR1 is DFQATT and CDR2 SNEGSKA (reference sequence). The J segment lost 0 bases and the V segment lost 0 bases, leaving 14 bases of the junction unmatched. The CDR3 loop spans 19 amino acids. CDR3 amino acids: CSARDSRLSGLAYQETQYF. DNA of the CDR3: TGCAGTGCTAGAGATTCCCGACTCTCGGGACTAGCATACCAAGAGACCCAGTACTTC.

This clonotype came up many times. This chain connects TRBV4-2 to TRBJ1-5; the D is unclear. The V and J ends lost 0 bases and 7 bases respectively, with 7 bases between them. Germline-derived CDR1 and CDR2 are LGHNA and YNFKEQ. The CDR3 sequence is 13 residues long. The CDR3 protein is CASSQDLLQPQHF. The DNA for the CDR3 is TGTGCCAGCAGCCAAGACCTATTACAGCCCCAGCATTTT.

The rearrangement joins TRBV10-2 to TRBJ2-4; the match to TRBD1 covers 7 bases. The CDR3 consists of 16 residues. The ends lost 8 bases at V and 3 bases at J; junction bases unmatched: 13. The germline CDR1 and CDR2 sequences are WSHSY and SAAADI. The DNA of the CDR3 is TGCGCCAGCGCCCGGGCGACAGGGATCGGCAAAAACATTCAGTACTTC. As protein: CASARATGIGKNIQYF.

The rearrangement uses TRBV20-1 and TRBJ1-2, with 7 positions matching TRBD1. The germline CDR1 and CDR2 sequences are DFQATT and SNEGSKA (reference sequence). This CDR3 is built from 13 residues. J gave up 6 bases and V 0 bases, and 4 bases lay outside the gene matches. The CDR3 coding sequence is TGCAGTGCTAGAGAAGGGACAGTCGATGGCTACACCTTC. This gives the protein CSAREGTVDGYTF.

This clonotype was observed a few times. The chain links TRBV20-1 to TRBJ1-2; D unresolved. The CDR3 sequence is 10 residues long. Germline assignment: CDR1 DFQATT and CDR2 SNEGSKA (reference sequence). The CDR3 protein is CSPGDYGYTF. The CDR3 bases are TGCAGCCCCGGGGACTATGGCTACACCTTC.

The chain combines TRBV6-2 or TRBV6-3 with TRBJ2-1; 14 nucleotides align to TRBD2. This CDR3 spans 20 amino acids. Germline V gene sequence: CDR1 MNHEY, CDR2 SVGEGT. The ends lost 0 bases at V and 7 bases at J; junction bases unmatched: 14. The CDR3 DNA reads as TGTGCCAGCAGTTACTCACCGGGACTAGCGGGAGTTTCGCGTCGGAATGAGCAGTTCTTC. Protein: CASSYSPGLAGVSRRNEQFF.

This clonotype was found a few times. This rearrangement joins TRBV12-3 or TRBV12-4 to TRBJ2-6; the D gene could be TRBD1 or TRBD2 (5 bases each). The CDR3 loop spans 15 amino acids. Trimming cost V 5 bases and J 2 bases, with 10 bases left between them. The CDR3 nucleotides read TGTGCCAGCAGTACCCAGGGAGCTGGGGCCAACGTCCTGACTTTC. This gives the protein CASSTQGAGANVLTF.

J is TRBJ2-1 and V is TRBV20-1, with D possibly matching TRBD1 (6 bases). The V gene's germline CDR1 is DFQATT and CDR2 SNEGSKA (reference sequence). This CDR3 has 16 residues. Trimming took off 4 bases at V and 0 bases at J, with 16 bases between the two ends. The CDR3 here is CSATSRGYSSYNEQFF. DNA for the CDR3: TGCAGTGCTACGTCCAGGGGATACAGCTCCTACAATGAGCAGTTCTTC.

The rearrangement uses TRBV20-1 and TRBJ2-3, with 8 bases matching TRBD2. This CDR3 comprises 18 residues. Germline V gene lookup returns CDR1 DFQATT and CDR2 SNEGSKA (reference sequence). V was clipped by 5 bases and J by 0 bases; unmatched bases: 16. CDR3 sequence reads: CSAGSLAGRRSSTDTQYF. Written as DNA, the CDR3 is TGCAGTGCTGGCTCCCTAGCGGGTCGCCGTTCTAGCACAGATACGCAGTATTTT.

This clonotype has at least ten counts. The chain carries TRBV9 and TRBJ1-4; 11 bases line up with TRBD1. The V segment lost 4 bases and the J segment 8 bases; nucleotides outside the gene matches: 7. Germline loops: CDR1 SGDLS, CDR2 YYNGEE. The CDR3 contains 15 residues. For the CDR3, the DNA is TGTGCCAGCAGCCCCTGGACAGGGGGCGAGGAAAAACTGTTTTTT. It yields the protein CASSPWTGGEEKLFF.

This clonotype was seen once. V and J are TRBV11-2 and TRBJ1-2; D unclear. The germline V gene encodes CDR1 SGHAT and CDR2 FQNNGV. V was shortened by 3 bases and J by 7 bases, with 15 bases between the two germline ends. The CDR3 contains 14 residues. The CDR3 is CASSLDARDGGYTF. As DNA, the CDR3 is TGTGCCAGCAGCTTGGATGCGAGGGATGGTGGCTACACCTTC.

This clonotype was seen a few times. J is TRBJ1-1 and V is TRBV20-1, with 9 bases lining up with TRBD1. Germline V CDR1 and CDR2: DFQATT, SNEGSKA (reference sequence). V shed 3 bases and J 5 bases; nucleotides not matched to a gene: 7. The CDR3 consists of 14 residues. The CDR3 nucleotides are TGCAGTGCTAGGAGGGACAGGGTTGAAACTGAAGCTTTCTTT. Amino acids: CSARRDRVETEAFF.

This clonotype was counted only a few times. This chain uses TRBV7-6 with TRBJ2-5, with 8 positions matching TRBD1. The CDR3 runs 14 residues. J lost 4 bases, V lost 6 bases, and 7 bases had no gene match. Germline CDR1 is SGHVS and CDR2 is FNYEAQ. CDR3 protein: CASSYTTGGETQYF. The CDR3 nucleotides are TGTGCCAGCAGTTACACCACAGGGGGAGAGACCCAGTACTTC.

This clonotype has ten or more counts. V gene TRBV3-1 combines with J gene TRBJ2-7; 12 nucleotides match TRBD2. J was trimmed by 3 bases and V by 4 bases; bases with no gene match: 7. This CDR3 contains 16 residues. The germline V gene encodes CDR1 LGHDT and CDR2 YNNKEL (reference sequence). The DNA of the CDR3 is TGTGCCAGCAGCCCGAGGACTAGCGGGACTTTCTACGAGCAGTACTTC. Translation gives CASSPRTSGTFYEQYF.

This rearrangement joins TRBV12-3 or TRBV12-4 to TRBJ2-7; weak D call: TRBD1 (5 bases). This CDR3 is 15 amino acids long. Trimming shortened V by 2 bases and J by 0 bases, and 11 bases separated the two germline ends. The CDR3 DNA sequence: TGTGCCAGCAGTTTACGTCAGGACAACTCCTACGAGCAGTACTTC. This sequence encodes CASSLRQDNSYEQYF.

The table lists this clonotype with many counts. The V gene is TRBV29-1, the J gene TRBJ1-1; TRBD1 aligns across 7 bases. Germline V gene sequence: CDR1 SQVTM, CDR2 ANQGSEA. V lost 5 bases and J lost 6; bases outside the gene matches: 9. The CDR3 is 13 residues long. The CDR3 DNA follows: TGCAGCGTTTATACAGGGGAGGCCGCTGAAGCTTTCTTT. It encodes CSVYTGEAAEAFF.

The rearrangement links TRBV19 to TRBJ2-2; D uncertain. Deletions cut 7 bases from V and 0 bases from J, with 9 bases between. Germline V gives CDR1 LNHDA, CDR2 SQIVND (reference sequence). This CDR3 is built from 14 residues. The CDR3 sequence is CASTPLANTGELFF. CDR3 DNA sequence: TGTGCCAGTACCCCCCTAGCGAACACCGGGGAGCTGTTTTTT. The whole variable domain, remainder taken from reference TRBV19 and TRBJ2-2, is DGGITQSPKYLFRKEGQNVTLSCEQNLNHDAMYWYRQDPGQGLRLIYYSQIVNDFQKGDIAEGYSVSREKKESFPLTVTSAQKNPTAFYLCASTPLANTGELFFGEGSRLTVL.

The J gene is TRBJ2-7, the V gene TRBV6-1, with 7 bases lining up with TRBD2. Germline V gene data show CDR1 as MNHNS and CDR2 as SASEGT. The V and J ends lost 7 bases and 4 bases, in that order; junction bases with no gene match: 16. This CDR3 region has 16 residues. In DNA, the CDR3 is TGTGCCAGCACGAATCTGCGGGAGAAGATCGGGTACGAGCAGTACGTC. This translates into CASTNLREKIGYEQYV.